The following is a T cell receptor (beta chain) sequence with its context. In germline, CDR1 is SGDLS, CDR2 YYNGEE. J was trimmed by 5 bases and V by 6 bases; bases with no gene match: 11. The CDR3 contains 15 residues. The source of the sample is a study of blood T cell repertoires in COVID-19. Study-level information: The origin of the acute and convalescent COVID-19 samples was the United States, Italy and Spain. The cDNA or gDNA used as material had been derived from T cells, B-cell-depleted T cells, or PBMCs.

Original processing notes: Counts of nucleated cells, estimated from reference gene primer amplification, were obtained. Using immunoSEQ multiplex PCR, the repertoire was profiled, and TCRdb retains in-frame clones only, with some absent. From that table come the V and J calls and clone size; the DNA was used to work out D and trimming. The top ten clones hold about an eighth of a sample with about 270,000 clones, 85% of them seen once. This TCR came from a human donor in a cohort sampled during active COVID-19. Sequencing input: peripheral blood. The chain recombines TRBV9 with TRBJ2-1; 7 nucleotides line up with TRBD2. CDR3 loop: CASTLGGRTNNEQFF. As DNA, the CDR3 is TGTGCCAGCACCTTGGGGGGGAGGACCAACAATGAGCAGTTCTTC.